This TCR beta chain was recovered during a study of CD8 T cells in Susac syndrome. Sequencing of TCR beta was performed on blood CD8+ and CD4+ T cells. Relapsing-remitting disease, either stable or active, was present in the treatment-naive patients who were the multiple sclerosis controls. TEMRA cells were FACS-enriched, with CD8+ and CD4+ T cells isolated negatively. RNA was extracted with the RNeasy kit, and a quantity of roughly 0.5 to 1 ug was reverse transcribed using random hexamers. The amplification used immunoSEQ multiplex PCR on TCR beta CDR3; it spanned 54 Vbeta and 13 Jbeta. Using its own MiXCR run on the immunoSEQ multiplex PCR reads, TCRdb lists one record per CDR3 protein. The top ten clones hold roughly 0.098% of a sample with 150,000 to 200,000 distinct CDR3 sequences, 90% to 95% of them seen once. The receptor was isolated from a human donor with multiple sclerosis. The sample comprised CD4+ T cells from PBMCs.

The CDR3: CASSTGLHRAGANVLTF. CDR3 sequence (DNA): TGTGCCAGCTCAACGGGACTACACAGGGCGGGGGCCAACGTCCTGACTTTC. The chain carries TRBV18 and TRBJ2-6; perhaps TRBD2 as D (7 bases). Trimming left V 5 bases short and J 4 bases short, with 18 bases between. Looked up from germline, CDR1 is KGHSH and CDR2 is LQKENI. This CDR3 region has 17 residues.